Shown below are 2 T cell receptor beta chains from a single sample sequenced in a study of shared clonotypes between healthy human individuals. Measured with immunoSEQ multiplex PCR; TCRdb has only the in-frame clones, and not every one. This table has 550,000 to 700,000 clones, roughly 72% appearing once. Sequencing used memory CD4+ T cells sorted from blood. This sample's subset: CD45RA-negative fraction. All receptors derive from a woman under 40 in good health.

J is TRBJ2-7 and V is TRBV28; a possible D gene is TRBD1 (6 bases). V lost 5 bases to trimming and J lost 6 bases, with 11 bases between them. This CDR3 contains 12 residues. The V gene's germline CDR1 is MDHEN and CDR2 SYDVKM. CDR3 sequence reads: CASSPRGFEQYF. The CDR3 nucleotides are TGTGCCAGCAGTCCGAGGGGGTTCGAGCAGTACTTC.

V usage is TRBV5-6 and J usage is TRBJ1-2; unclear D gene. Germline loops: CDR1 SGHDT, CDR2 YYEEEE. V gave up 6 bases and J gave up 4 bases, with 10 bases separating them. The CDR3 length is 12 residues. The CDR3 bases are TGTGCCAGCACGCTTGAGACCTATGGCTACACCTTC. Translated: CASTLETYGYTF.